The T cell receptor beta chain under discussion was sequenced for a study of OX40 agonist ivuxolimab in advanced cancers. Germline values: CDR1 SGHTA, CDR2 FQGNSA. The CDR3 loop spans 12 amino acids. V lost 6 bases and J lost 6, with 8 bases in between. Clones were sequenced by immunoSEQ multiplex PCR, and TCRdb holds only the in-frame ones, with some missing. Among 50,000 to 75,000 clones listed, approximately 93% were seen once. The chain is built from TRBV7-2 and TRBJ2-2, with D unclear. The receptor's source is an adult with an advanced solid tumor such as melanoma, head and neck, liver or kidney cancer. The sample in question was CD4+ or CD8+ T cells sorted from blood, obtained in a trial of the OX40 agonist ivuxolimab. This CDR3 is CASSYGPGELFF. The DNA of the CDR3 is TGTGCCAGCAGTTATGGGCCCGGGGAGCTGTTTTTT.